These 21 T cell receptor beta chains originate from one sample sequenced in a study of cytomegalovirus exposure and HLA in healthy donors. In the PCR, 60 Vbeta and 13 Jbeta primers were used. Profiling relied on immunoSEQ multiplex PCR, and the TCRdb table lists in-frame clones only, not all of them. The sample records some 160,000 clones, around 77% being singletons. What was sequenced was PBMCs. These receptors all stem from a man in his sixties in good health and CMV-seronegative.

The chain is built from TRBV19 and TRBJ2-7; 10 bases are shared with TRBD2. The CDR3 is made up of 15 amino acids. Germline values: CDR1 LNHDA, CDR2 SQIVND (reference sequence). V was clipped by 8 bases and J by 0 bases; unmatched bases: 7. This CDR3 is CASGLAGGSSYEQYF. In DNA, the CDR3 is TGTGCCAGTGGATTAGCGGGAGGAAGCTCCTACGAGCAGTACTTC. The variable domain in full, completed from reference TRBV19 and TRBJ2-7, reads DGGITQSPKYLFRKEGQNVTLSCEQNLNHDAMYWYRQDPGQGLRLIYYSQIVNDFQKGDIAEGYSVSREKKESFPLTVTSAQKNPTAFYLCASGLAGGSSYEQYFGPGTRLTVT.

This clone was found once. This chain joins TRBV12-5 and TRBJ2-3, with D perhaps TRBD2 (5 bases). Germline V CDR1 and CDR2: LGHNT, FRNRAP. The V and J ends lost 3 bases and 2 bases respectively, with 12 bases between them. The CDR3 sequence is 15 residues long. CDR3 coding DNA: TGTGCTAGTGGTTTAGAGGCGGGCCCCACAGATACGCAGTATTTT. This translates into CASGLEAGPTDTQYF.

The chain joins TRBV5-4 to TRBJ1-1; no reliable D call. The germline CDR1 and CDR2 sequences are SGHNT and YYREEE (reference sequence). The CDR3 is made up of 15 amino acids. The V end lost 0 bases, the J end lost 7 bases, and 16 bases lay between the germline ends. The CDR3 loop reads CASSLAYSGRDEAFF. Written as DNA, the CDR3 is TGTGCCAGCAGCTTGGCCTATTCTGGGAGAGATGAAGCTTTCTTT.

The J gene is TRBJ2-5, the V gene TRBV10-2, with D perhaps TRBD1 (7 bases). The CDR3 runs 13 residues. From germline, CDR1 is WSHSY and CDR2 SAAADI. The germline V and J ends were trimmed by 3 bases and 6 bases, with 11 bases remaining between them. DNA of the CDR3: TGCGCCAGCAGTGAATCAGGGGGGAAGACCCAGTACTTC. It codes for CASSESGGKTQYF.

The V and J genes are TRBV30 and TRBJ2-1; perhaps TRBD2 as D (5 bases). This CDR3 comprises 14 residues. Germline loops: CDR1 GTSNPN, CDR2 SVGIG (reference sequence). The germline V and J ends were trimmed by 0 bases and 7 bases, with 13 bases remaining between them. The CDR3 DNA sequence: TGTGCCTGGAGTGTTACTAGGAATCGGAATGAGCAGTTCTTC. Its translation is CAWSVTRNRNEQFF.

This chain links TRBV18 with TRBJ1-6; TRBD1 aligns across 9 bases. The J segment lost 14 bases and the V segment lost 4 bases, leaving 12 bases of the junction unmatched. This CDR3 has 15 amino acids. Germline lookup yields CDR1 KGHSH and CDR2 LQKENI. The CDR3 reads CASSQSSGQGSTLHF. The CDR3 nucleotides are TGTGCCAGCTCACAGTCCTCGGGACAGGGATCCACCCTCCACTTT. Full variable domain (outside the CDR3, taken from reference TRBV18 and TRBJ1-6): NAGVMQNPRHLVRRRGQEARLRCSPMKGHSHVYWYRQLPEEGLKFMVYLQKENIIDESGMPKERFSAEFPKEGPSILRIQQVVRGDSAAYFCASSQSSGQGSTLHFGNGTRLTVT.

V usage is TRBV29-1 and J usage is TRBJ1-2, with D possibly being TRBD1 (5 bases). The CDR3 has 14 residues. V was cut by 5 bases and J by 0 bases, with 13 bases left in between. CDR1 is SQVTM, CDR2 ANQGSEA, per germline. CDR3 protein: CSVSVYRSNYGYTF. Here the CDR3 DNA reads TGCAGCGTTTCTGTTTACAGGTCTAACTATGGCTACACCTTC.

The rearrangement links TRBV7-9 to TRBJ1-1; D ambiguous. This CDR3 comprises 13 residues. Germline CDR1 is SEHNR and CDR2 is FQNEAQ (reference sequence). With 1 base removed from V and 6 bases from J, the gap between germline ends came to 9 bases. CDR3 coding DNA: TGTGCCAGCAGCTTAGACGTGGGCCCTGAAGCTTTCTTT. It yields the protein CASSLDVGPEAFF.

J is TRBJ1-1 and V is TRBV4-2; D remains unclear. CDR1 LGHNA and CDR2 YNFKEQ come from the germline V gene. Trimming left V 0 bases short and J 2 bases short, with 7 bases between. The CDR3 contains 14 residues. CDR3 sequence reads: CASSQEMRNTEAFF. The CDR3 DNA sequence: TGTGCCAGCAGCCAAGAAATGAGAAACACTGAAGCTTTCTTT.

This clone was recorded once. J is TRBJ1-1 and V is TRBV11-2; D may be TRBD1 (5 bases). The CDR3 length is 13 residues. Germline assignment: CDR1 SGHAT and CDR2 FQNNGV. V lost 6 bases and J 5 bases, leaving 13 bases between the germline ends. The CDR3 protein is CASSRDRWTEAFF. The CDR3 DNA reads as TGTGCCAGCAGTCGTGACAGATGGACTGAAGCTTTCTTT.

J is TRBJ1-1 and V is TRBV11-3; D is perhaps TRBD1 (6 bases). Germline CDR1 and CDR2: SGHNT and YENEEA. CDR3 length: 13 residues. V lost 5 bases, J lost 1 base, and 8 bases lay in between. CDR3 sequence reads: CASSQGQNTEAFF. The CDR3, as DNA: TGTGCCAGCAGCCAGGGACAGAACACTGAAGCTTTCTTT. The variable domain in full, completed from reference TRBV11-3 and TRBJ1-1, reads EAGVVQSPRYKIIEKKQPVAFWCNPISGHNTLYWYLQNLGQGPELLIRYENEEAVDDSQLPKDRFSAERLKGVDSTLKIQPAELGDSAVYLCASSQGQNTEAFFGQGTRLTVV.

This clone has a handful of counts. The V gene is TRBV7-8, the J gene TRBJ1-1; D uncertain. This CDR3 region has 15 residues. V lost 0 bases and J lost 0, with 8 bases in between. The germline CDR1 and CDR2 sequences are SGHVS and FQNEAQ. CDR3 DNA sequence: TGTGCCAGCAGCTTAGCGAATCCAGTGAACACTGAAGCTTTCTTT. Residues: CASSLANPVNTEAFF. The full variable domain, in which reference TRBV7-8 and TRBJ1-1 provide the parts outside the CDR3, is GAGVSQSPRYKVAKRGQDVALRCDPISGHVSLFWYQQALGQGPEFLTYFQNEAQLDKSGLPSDRFFAERPEGSVSTLKIQRTQQEDSAVYLCASSLANPVNTEAFFGQGTRLTVV.

This chain joins TRBV28 and TRBJ2-7; 9 bases are shared with TRBD1. After removal of 6 bases from V and 5 bases from J, the junction contained 11 bases not matched to a gene. The CDR3 extends over 15 amino acids. Germline V gene data show CDR1 as MDHEN and CDR2 as SYDVKM. The DNA of the CDR3 is TGTGCCAGCAGCTACCCCGGGACAGGGTCGAACGAGCAGTACTTC. It is translated as CASSYPGTGSNEQYF.

The chain links TRBV6-6 to TRBJ1-4; weak D call: TRBD1 (6 bases). The CDR3 loop spans 14 amino acids. V was clipped by 7 bases and J by 4 bases, with 13 bases between them. Germline CDR1 MNHNY, CDR2 SVGAGI (reference sequence). CDR3 sequence: CASTPGQSNEKLFF. The DNA for the CDR3 is TGTGCCAGCACCCCCGGACAGAGTAATGAAAAACTGTTTTTT.

This chain joins TRBV5-4 and TRBJ2-1; D remains unclear. V lost 4 bases to trimming and J lost 6 bases, with 11 bases between them. The CDR3 runs to 13 residues. Germline CDR1 is SGHNT and CDR2 is YYREEE (reference sequence). The CDR3 reads CASSTPNSNEQFF. In DNA, the CDR3 is TGTGCCAGCAGCACTCCAAATTCCAATGAGCAGTTCTTC.

The chain recombines TRBV6-5 with TRBJ1-4; 8 positions match TRBD1. Germline V gene lookup returns CDR1 MNHEY and CDR2 SVGAGI. The CDR3 loop spans 15 amino acids. V was pared by 3 bases and J by 5 bases, with 5 bases of the junction left unmatched. CDR3 region: CASSYGTGVNEKLFF. CDR3 nucleotides: TGTGCCAGCAGTTATGGGACAGGCGTCAATGAAAAACTGTTTTTT.

The J gene is TRBJ2-7, the V gene TRBV10-3, with 7 positions matching TRBD1. The CDR3 is 14 amino acids. CDR1 and CDR2 (germline): ENHRY, SYGVKD. V was pared by 2 bases and J by 7 bases, with 8 bases of the junction left unmatched. CDR3 protein: CAISEPGQSEEQYF. The CDR3 DNA sequence: TGTGCCATCAGTGAGCCGGGACAGTCGGAGGAGCAGTACTTC.

The genes are TRBV6-5 and TRBJ1-4, with no clear D. The CDR3 loop spans 14 amino acids. The V gene lost 6 bases and the J gene lost 7 bases, with 15 bases spanning the gap. Germline loops: CDR1 MNHEY, CDR2 SVGAGI. The DNA for the CDR3 is TGTGCCAGCAGGGTGACCGGGGAAGTTGAAAAACTGTTTTTT. Protein sequence: CASRVTGEVEKLFF.

The chain employs TRBV2 and TRBJ1-1; D unresolved. The CDR3 has 13 residues. The germline V gene encodes CDR1 SNHLY and CDR2 FYNNEI. The V end lost 7 bases, the J end lost 0 bases, and 9 bases lay between the germline ends. The CDR3 protein is CASKTQMNTEAFF. CDR3 DNA: TGTGCCAGCAAAACACAAATGAACACTGAAGCTTTCTTT.

The chain uses TRBV19 and TRBJ1-2; 9 positions agree with TRBD1. This CDR3 region has 14 residues. After removal of 5 bases from V and 3 bases from J, the junction contained 4 bases not matched to a gene. Germline CDR1 and CDR2: LNHDA and SQIVND (reference sequence). Here the CDR3 reads CASSARTGDYGYTF. CDR3 sequence (DNA): TGTGCCAGTAGTGCCCGGACAGGGGACTATGGCTACACCTTC.

This clone turned up a few times. V and J are TRBV7-8 and TRBJ1-5, with 10 bases identical to TRBD1. The germline gives CDR1 SGHVS, CDR2 FQNEAQ. The CDR3 totals 18 residues. J gave up 0 bases and V 5 bases, and 10 bases lay outside the gene matches. For the CDR3, the DNA is TGTGCCAGCAGCATAGGACAGGGGGTTTCATATAGCAATCAGCCCCAGCATTTT. Translating gives CASSIGQGVSYSNQPQHF. Complete variable domain (other parts from reference TRBV7-8 and TRBJ1-5): GAGVSQSPRYKVAKRGQDVALRCDPISGHVSLFWYQQALGQGPEFLTYFQNEAQLDKSGLPSDRFFAERPEGSVSTLKIQRTQQEDSAVYLCASSIGQGVSYSNQPQHFGDGTRLSIL.